What follows are 29 T cell receptor beta chains derived from one specimen sequenced in a study of blood T cell repertoires in COVID-19. TCRdb keeps only in-frame clones here, not all; method: immunoSEQ multiplex PCR. Seen here are over 250,000 clones, roughly 85% observed once, and the top ten hold roughly 11%. Sample: peripheral blood. These receptors were collected from a woman aged 70-85 years with acute or convalescent COVID-19.

This clone came up a few times. J is TRBJ1-1 and V is TRBV27; 7 bases fit TRBD1. The CDR3 has 12 residues. Germline V gene data show CDR1 as MNHEY and CDR2 as SMNVEV (reference sequence). After removal of 6 bases from V and 4 bases from J, the junction contained 2 bases not matched to a gene. CDR3 sequence reads: CASRTGSTEAFF. CDR3 coding DNA: TGTGCCAGCAGGACAGGGTCCACTGAAGCTTTCTTT.

The CDR3 reads CASTMGGSTDTQYF. The CDR3 nucleotides are TGTGCCAGCACCATGGGGGGGAGCACAGATACGCAGTATTTT. V and J are TRBV6-5 and TRBJ2-3, with TRBD2 identical over 7 bases. This CDR3 spans 14 amino acids. Germline loops: CDR1 MNHEY, CDR2 SVGAGI. The trim removed 7 bases at V and 0 bases at J, leaving 4 bases unmatched.

The rearrangement joins TRBV4-2 to TRBJ2-3, with 8 bases fitting TRBD1. This CDR3 is built from 17 residues. From germline, CDR1 is LGHNA and CDR2 YNFKEQ. J was trimmed by 6 bases and V by 2 bases; bases with no gene match: 13. CDR3 sequence reads: CASSQQGALAGWDTQYF. The CDR3 nucleotides read TGTGCCAGCAGCCAACAGGGGGCTCTTGCGGGGTGGGATACGCAGTATTTT.

The V call is TRBV23-1, the J call TRBJ1-6, with 7 bases identical to TRBD1. TRBV23-1 has ORF status, its function being uncertain. The CDR3 sequence is 14 residues long. V shed 4 bases, J shed 7 bases, and the junction held 4 bases outside the gene matches. CDR3 DNA: TGCGCCAGCAGTCCTGACAGGGTCAATTCACCCCTCCACTTT. Protein sequence: CASSPDRVNSPLHF.

The V gene is TRBV7-9, the J gene TRBJ2-3, with D possibly being TRBD2 (5 bases). The germline V gene encodes CDR1 SEHNR and CDR2 FQNEAQ (reference sequence). Trimming pared 5 bases from V and 0 bases from J, leaving 15 bases between. This CDR3 spans 16 amino acids. CDR3: CASSPRRGPSTDTQYF. The CDR3 DNA sequence: TGTGCCAGCAGCCCCAGAAGAGGGCCCAGCACAGATACGCAGTATTTT.

The V and J genes are TRBV30 and TRBJ2-5; TRBD2 aligns across 7 bases. Per germline, CDR1 GTSNPN and CDR2 SVGIG (reference sequence). CDR3 size: 15 residues. With 0 bases clipped from V and 2 bases from J, the junction kept 6 bases outside the gene matches. The CDR3 sequence: CAWSVGAGVQETQYF. CDR3 DNA: TGTGCCTGGAGTGTTGGGGCGGGGGTTCAAGAGACCCAGTACTTC.

This clone was recorded once. The V and J genes are TRBV6-5 and TRBJ2-5, with D possibly being TRBD1 (5 bases). Trimming left V 6 bases short and J 5 bases short, with 16 bases between. Germline CDR1 is MNHEY and CDR2 is SVGAGI. This CDR3 has 14 amino acids. The CDR3 is CASRGAGVWETQYF. CDR3 DNA sequence: TGTGCCAGCAGAGGGGCTGGGGTATGGGAGACCCAGTACTTC.

V usage is TRBV3-1 (or the pseudogene TRBV3-2) and J usage is TRBJ1-1; 7 bases line up with TRBD1. Germline CDR1 reads LGHDT; CDR2 reads YNNKEL (reference sequence). CDR3 length equals 15 residues. The junction had 12 bases not matched to a gene; V was cut back by 5 bases and J by 6 bases. The CDR3 sequence is CASSYLTGKRAEAFF. CDR3 sequence (DNA): TGTGCCAGCAGCTATCTGACAGGGAAGCGCGCTGAAGCTTTCTTT.

This sequence joins TRBV2 and TRBJ2-1, with 9 bases lining up with TRBD2. J lost 8 bases, V lost 5 bases, and 13 bases had no gene match. CDR3 size: 16 residues. Germline CDR1 is SNHLY and CDR2 is FYNNEI. CDR3: CASSTRGSGGPHEQFF. Written as DNA, the CDR3 is TGTGCCAGCAGTACTCGGGGTAGCGGGGGCCCCCATGAGCAGTTCTTC.

The chain couples TRBV12-3 or TRBV12-4 to TRBJ2-7, with 9 nucleotides matching TRBD1. J lost 7 bases, V lost 10 bases, and 11 bases had no gene match. This CDR3 is 13 amino acids long. CDR3 sequence reads: CAITRDRAGEQYF. In DNA, the CDR3 is TGTGCCATCACCCGGGACAGGGCTGGAGAGCAGTACTTC.

This clone was detected once. V usage is TRBV20-1 and J usage is TRBJ1-1, with a tentative D call TRBD1 (5 bases). The germline V gene encodes CDR1 DFQATT and CDR2 SNEGSKA (reference sequence). The length of the CDR3 is 11 residues. Trimming took 5 bases from V and 1 from J, leaving 5 bases between them. CDR3 DNA: TGCAGTGCTCAGGGGAACACTGAAGCTTTCTTT. It translates to CSAQGNTEAFF.

The rearrangement links TRBV18 to TRBJ1-1; no clear D. CDR1 KGHSH and CDR2 LQKENI come from the germline V gene. Trimming took 6 bases from V and 6 from J, leaving 17 bases between them. The CDR3 is made up of 14 amino acids. CDR3 nucleotide sequence: TGTGCCAGCTCTCTAAGCGGCGGCCCACCTGAAGCTTTCTTT. Encoded protein: CASSLSGGPPEAFF.

The CDR3 sequence: CASSVGHRSGNTIYF. Written as DNA, the CDR3 is TGTGCCAGCAGCGTAGGCCACAGGTCGGGAAACACCATATATTTT. This chain joins TRBV9 and TRBJ1-3; D possibly corresponds to TRBD1 (5 bases). Germline CDR1 and CDR2: SGDLS and YYNGEE. The CDR3 extends over 15 amino acids. V was shortened by 0 bases and J by 4 bases, with 11 bases between the two germline ends.

V and J are TRBV5-1 and TRBJ1-1; possibly TRBD1 for D (5 bases). Germline V gene lookup returns CDR1 SGHRS and CDR2 YFSETQ. The CDR3 contains 13 residues. Trimming removed 4 bases at V and 1 base at J, with 8 bases between. The CDR3 reads CASSPRENTEAFF. DNA for the CDR3: TGCGCCAGCAGCCCCAGGGAGAACACTGAAGCTTTCTTT.

This chain joins TRBV5-1 and TRBJ2-3, with a tentative D call TRBD2 (5 bases). Between the trimmed V and J ends, which lost 2 bases and 0 bases, there was a span of 10 bases. Looked up from germline, CDR1 is SGHRS and CDR2 is YFSETQ. The CDR3 sequence is 15 residues long. In DNA form, the CDR3 reads TGCGCCAGCAGCTTAACTAGTCCTAGCACAGATACGCAGTATTTT. It encodes CASSLTSPSTDTQYF.

The chain recombines TRBV19 with TRBJ2-2, with 11 bases that match TRBD1. The germline CDR1 and CDR2 sequences are LNHDA and SQIVND (reference sequence). V gave up 4 bases and J gave up 6 bases; unmatched junction bases: 4. This CDR3 contains 15 residues. The CDR3 region has the DNA TGTGCCAGTAGTACCCCGGGACAGGGGGCCGGGGAGCTGTTTTTT. It translates to CASSTPGQGAGELFF. The entire variable domain, with the rest obtained from reference TRBV19 and TRBJ2-2, is as follows: DGGITQSPKYLFRKEGQNVTLSCEQNLNHDAMYWYRQDPGQGLRLIYYSQIVNDFQKGDIAEGYSVSREKKESFPLTVTSAQKNPTAFYLCASSTPGQGAGELFFGEGSRLTVL.

This CDR3 reads CASRDRGTEAFF. CDR3 nucleotides: TGTGCCAGCCGGGACAGAGGCACTGAAGCTTTCTTT. The rearrangement uses TRBV3-1 (or the pseudogene TRBV3-2) and TRBJ1-1; 7 nucleotides align to TRBD1. Germline CDR1 is LGHDT and CDR2 is YNNKEL (reference sequence). This CDR3 comprises 12 residues. V dropped 8 bases and J dropped 4; count of bases not matched to a gene: 4.

V usage is TRBV5-5 and J usage is TRBJ2-7; 10 positions agree with TRBD2. Germline V CDR1 and CDR2: SGHKS, YYEKEE (reference sequence). After removal of 5 bases from V and 3 bases from J, the junction contained 5 bases not matched to a gene. There are 14 residues in the CDR3. CDR3 amino acids: CASSRLAGDYEQYF. In DNA, the CDR3 is TGTGCCAGCAGTAGGCTAGCGGGGGACTACGAGCAGTACTTC.

V is TRBV5-1 and J is TRBJ1-4; 7 bases are a match to TRBD1. Germline trimming cut 4 bases from V and 4 bases from J; bases unmatched to any gene: 4. This CDR3 spans 14 amino acids. The germline V gene encodes CDR1 SGHRS and CDR2 YFSETQ. Here the CDR3 reads CASSRTGDNEKLFF. The CDR3, as DNA: TGCGCCAGCAGCCGGACAGGCGATAATGAAAAACTGTTTTTT. Looking up the rest from reference TRBV5-1 and TRBJ1-4 gives the full variable domain: KAGVTQTPRYLIKTRGQQVTLSCSPISGHRSVSWYQQTPGQGLQFLFEYFSETQRNKGNFPGRFSGRQFSNSRSEMNVSTLELGDSALYLCASSRTGDNEKLFFGSGTQLSVL.

The rearrangement links TRBV5-6 to TRBJ2-1; D gene unclear. V shed 1 base and J shed 7 bases, with 6 bases lying between them. CDR1 and CDR2 from the germline V gene are SGHDT and YYEEEE. The CDR3 covers 12 residues. The CDR3 loop reads CASSLTGNEQFF. The CDR3 DNA sequence: TGTGCCAGCAGCTTGACCGGGAATGAGCAGTTCTTC.

The rearrangement joins TRBV29-1 to TRBJ1-3; possible D gene TRBD1, 5 bases. CDR1 is SQVTM, CDR2 ANQGSEA, per germline. Trimming took 5 bases from V and 0 from J, leaving 20 bases between them. This CDR3 is built from 17 residues. Here the CDR3 DNA reads TGCAGCGTTAAGGTGCCGACAGCCACCAGCTCTGGAAACACCATATATTTT. Translating it yields CSVKVPTATSSGNTIYF.

The rearrangement joins TRBV5-6 to TRBJ2-1, with D perhaps matching TRBD2 (5 bases). Germline values: CDR1 SGHDT, CDR2 YYEEEE. CDR3 length: 13 amino acids. V dropped 2 bases and J dropped 10 bases, with 13 bases sitting between them. The CDR3 spells CASSFSRRGEQFF. DNA of the CDR3: TGTGCCAGCAGCTTCTCCCGTAGAGGGGAGCAGTTCTTC.

The gene calls are TRBV3-1 (or the pseudogene TRBV3-2) and TRBJ1-1, with 7 bases lining up with TRBD1. CDR1 LGHDT and CDR2 YNNKEL come from the germline V gene (reference sequence). The CDR3 is 15 residues long. The trim removed 4 bases at V and 1 base at J, leaving 6 bases unmatched. CDR3 region: CASSRSTGTNTEAFF. The CDR3 DNA follows: TGTGCCAGCAGCCGATCGACAGGGACGAACACTGAAGCTTTCTTT.

This clone appeared a single time. J is TRBJ2-2 and V is TRBV19; D not resolved. Between the trimmed V and J ends, which lost 1 base and 0 bases, there was a span of 3 bases. Germline CDR1 reads LNHDA; CDR2 reads SQIVND (reference sequence). The CDR3 spans 14 residues. As DNA, the CDR3 is TGTGCCAGTAGTATAGCCTCGAACACCGGGGAGCTGTTTTTT. Translating it yields CASSIASNTGELFF.

This chain joins TRBV30 and TRBJ1-2, with 8 bases identical to TRBD1. V was pared by 4 bases and J by 4 bases, with 14 bases of the junction left unmatched. The length of the CDR3 is 16 residues. From germline, CDR1 is GTSNPN and CDR2 SVGIG (reference sequence). CDR3 DNA: TGTGCCTGGAAGGGGACAGGCACTACTAATGGCTATGGCTACACCTTC. It specifies CAWKGTGTTNGYGYTF.

The V and J genes are TRBV28 and TRBJ2-2, with 9 nucleotides matching TRBD2. Per germline, CDR1 MDHEN and CDR2 SYDVKM. The CDR3 extends over 16 amino acids. The V gene end was trimmed by 4 bases and the J gene end by 6 bases; junction bases not matched to a gene: 9. The chain's CDR3 is CASSSFPGTSPGELFF. In DNA form, the CDR3 reads TGTGCCAGCAGTTCTTTCCCCGGGACTAGCCCCGGGGAGCTGTTTTTT.

V and J are TRBV11-2 and TRBJ1-2, with D hard to call. Germline-derived CDR1 and CDR2 are SGHAT and FQNNGV. Trimming left V 3 bases short and J 6 bases short, with 8 bases between. CDR3 size: 12 residues. In DNA form, the CDR3 reads TGTGCCAGCAGCTTTCCCCCGGATGGCTACACCTTC. Translation: CASSFPPDGYTF. Looking up the rest from reference TRBV11-2 and TRBJ1-2 gives the full variable domain: EAGVAQSPRYKIIEKRQSVAFWCNPISGHATLYWYQQILGQGPKLLIQFQNNGVVDDSQLPKDRFSAERLKGVDSTLKIQPAKLEDSAVYLCASSFPPDGYTFGSGTRLTVV.

CDR3 bases: TGTGCCAGCAGCTTTGGCGGGGGGTCCTACAATGAGCAGTTCTTC. This translates into CASSFGGGSYNEQFF. The chain joins TRBV7-3 to TRBJ2-1, with 8 bases lining up with TRBD2. V lost 3 bases, J lost 1 base, and 2 bases stayed unmatched. Germline CDR1 is SGHTA and CDR2 is FQGTGA. The CDR3 totals 15 residues.

This chain links TRBV11-3 with TRBJ1-6; D remains ambiguous. The CDR3 consists of 18 residues. V was pared by 4 bases and J by 0 bases, with 16 bases between. The germline CDR1 and CDR2 sequences are SGHNT and YENEEA. CDR3 in DNA: TGTGCCAGCAGCTGCCCCGAGAGGTCTTGCTCCTATAATTCACCCCTCCACTTT. Amino acid sequence: CASSCPERSCSYNSPLHF. The full variable domain, rest sourced from reference TRBV11-3 and TRBJ1-6, is EAGVVQSPRYKIIEKKQPVAFWCNPISGHNTLYWYLQNLGQGPELLIRYENEEAVDDSQLPKDRFSAERLKGVDSTLKIQPAELGDSAVYLCASSCPERSCSYNSPLHFGNGTRLTVT.